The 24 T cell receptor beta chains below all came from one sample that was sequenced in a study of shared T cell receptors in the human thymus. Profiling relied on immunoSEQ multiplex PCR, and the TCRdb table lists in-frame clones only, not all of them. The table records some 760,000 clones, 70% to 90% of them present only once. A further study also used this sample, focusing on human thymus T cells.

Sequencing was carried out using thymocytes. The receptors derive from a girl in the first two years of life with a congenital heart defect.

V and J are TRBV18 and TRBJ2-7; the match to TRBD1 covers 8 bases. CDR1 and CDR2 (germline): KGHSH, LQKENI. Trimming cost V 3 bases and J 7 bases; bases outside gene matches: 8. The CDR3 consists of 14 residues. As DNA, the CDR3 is TGTGCCAGCTCACCGAAGACAGGGGTGGAGGAGCAGTACTTC. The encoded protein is CASSPKTGVEEQYF.

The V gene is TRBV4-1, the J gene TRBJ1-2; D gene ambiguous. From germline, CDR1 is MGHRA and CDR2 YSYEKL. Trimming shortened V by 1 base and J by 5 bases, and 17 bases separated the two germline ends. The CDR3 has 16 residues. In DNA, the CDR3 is TGCGCCAGCAGCCAAGTAGCCGGTGGCAGTCAATATGGCTACACCTTC. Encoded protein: CASSQVAGGSQYGYTF.

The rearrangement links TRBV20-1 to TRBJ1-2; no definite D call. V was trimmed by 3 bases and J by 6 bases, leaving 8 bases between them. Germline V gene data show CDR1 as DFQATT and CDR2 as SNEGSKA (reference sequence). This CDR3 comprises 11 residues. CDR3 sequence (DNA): TGCAGTGCTAGGGGGAGGGATGGCTACACCTTC. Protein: CSARGRDGYTF.

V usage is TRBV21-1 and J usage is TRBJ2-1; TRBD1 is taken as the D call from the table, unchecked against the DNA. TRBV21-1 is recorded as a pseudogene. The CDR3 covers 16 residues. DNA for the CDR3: TGTGCCAGCAGCAAAAGAGTGAGACCCAGGGGCAATGAGCAGTTCTTC. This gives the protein CASSKRVRPRGNEQFF.

The CDR3 coding sequence is TGTGCCATCAGTGCGCCAAGCCCGAAAGATACGCAGTATTTT. Amino acid sequence: CAISAPSPKDTQYF. The chain combines TRBV10-3 with TRBJ2-3; no clear D gene. Between the trimmed V and J ends, which lost 4 bases and 5 bases, there was a span of 13 bases. Germline CDR1 and CDR2: ENHRY and SYGVKD. This CDR3 comprises 14 residues.

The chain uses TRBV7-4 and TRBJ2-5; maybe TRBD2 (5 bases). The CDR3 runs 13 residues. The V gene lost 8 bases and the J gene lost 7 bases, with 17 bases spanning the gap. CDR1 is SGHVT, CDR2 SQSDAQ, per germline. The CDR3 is CASRVIGEGTQYF. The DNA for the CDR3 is TGTGCCAGCCGGGTGATCGGTGAGGGGACCCAGTACTTC.

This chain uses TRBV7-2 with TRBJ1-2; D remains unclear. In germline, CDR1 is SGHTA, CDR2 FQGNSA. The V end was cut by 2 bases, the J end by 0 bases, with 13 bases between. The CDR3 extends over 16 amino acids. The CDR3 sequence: CASSLSLEESNYGYTF. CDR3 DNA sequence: TGTGCCAGCAGCTTATCACTCGAAGAGTCTAACTATGGCTACACCTTC.

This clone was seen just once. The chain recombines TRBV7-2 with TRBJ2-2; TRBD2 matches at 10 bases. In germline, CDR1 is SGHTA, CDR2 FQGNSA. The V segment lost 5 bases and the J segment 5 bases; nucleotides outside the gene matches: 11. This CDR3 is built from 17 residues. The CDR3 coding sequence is TGTGCCAGCAGCCGACGTGTGACTAGCGGGTTTACCGGGGAGCTGTTTTTT. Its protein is CASSRRVTSGFTGELFF.

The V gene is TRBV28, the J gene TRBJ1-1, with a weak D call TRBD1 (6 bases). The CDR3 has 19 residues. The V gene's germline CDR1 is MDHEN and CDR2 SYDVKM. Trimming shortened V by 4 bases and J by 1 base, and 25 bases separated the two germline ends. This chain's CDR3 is CASSYPRFPGQISNTEAFF. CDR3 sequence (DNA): TGTGCCAGCAGTTATCCCCGATTCCCGGGACAAATTTCGAACACTGAAGCTTTCTTT.

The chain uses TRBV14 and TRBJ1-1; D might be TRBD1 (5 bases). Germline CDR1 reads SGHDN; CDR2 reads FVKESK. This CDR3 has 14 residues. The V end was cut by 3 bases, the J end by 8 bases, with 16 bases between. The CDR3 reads CASSQGGESAEAFF. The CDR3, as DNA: TGTGCCAGCAGCCAGGGGGGGGAGTCAGCCGAAGCTTTCTTT.

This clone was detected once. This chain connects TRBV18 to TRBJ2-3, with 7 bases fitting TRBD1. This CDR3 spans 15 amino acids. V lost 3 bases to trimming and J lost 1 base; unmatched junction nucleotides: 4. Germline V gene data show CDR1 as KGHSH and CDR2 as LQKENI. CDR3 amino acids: CASSPWDSRTDTQYF. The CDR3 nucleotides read TGTGCCAGCTCACCCTGGGACAGCCGCACAGATACGCAGTATTTT.

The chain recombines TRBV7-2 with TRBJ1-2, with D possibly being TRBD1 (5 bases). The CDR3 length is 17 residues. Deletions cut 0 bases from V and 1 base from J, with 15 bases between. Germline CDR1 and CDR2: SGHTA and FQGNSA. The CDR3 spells CASSLARWEGFNYGYTF. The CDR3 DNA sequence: TGTGCCAGCAGCTTAGCTCGATGGGAGGGGTTTAACTATGGCTACACCTTC. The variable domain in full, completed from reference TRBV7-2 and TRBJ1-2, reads GAGVSQSPSNKVTEKGKDVELRCDPISGHTALYWYRQSLGQGLEFLIYFQGNSAPDKSGLPSDRFSAERTGGSVSTLTIQRTQQEDSAVYLCASSLARWEGFNYGYTFGSGTRLTVV.

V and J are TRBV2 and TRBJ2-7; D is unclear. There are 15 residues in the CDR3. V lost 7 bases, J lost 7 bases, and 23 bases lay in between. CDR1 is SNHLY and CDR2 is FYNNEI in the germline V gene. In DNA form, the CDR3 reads TGTGCCAGCACCTTTGTTGCCCATAGGCCCGGGGAGCAGTACTTC. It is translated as CASTFVAHRPGEQYF.

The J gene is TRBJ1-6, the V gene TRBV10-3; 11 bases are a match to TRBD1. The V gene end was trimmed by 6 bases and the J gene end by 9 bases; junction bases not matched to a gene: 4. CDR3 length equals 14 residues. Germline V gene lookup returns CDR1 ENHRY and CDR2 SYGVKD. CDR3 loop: CAISRTGGRSPLHF. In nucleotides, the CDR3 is TGTGCCATCAGCAGGACAGGGGGCCGTTCACCCCTCCACTTT.

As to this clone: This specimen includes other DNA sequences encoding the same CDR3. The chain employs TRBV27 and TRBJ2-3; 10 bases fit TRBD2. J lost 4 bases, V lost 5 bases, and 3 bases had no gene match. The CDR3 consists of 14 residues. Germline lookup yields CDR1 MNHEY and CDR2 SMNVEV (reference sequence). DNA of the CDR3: TGTGCCAGCAGTAGCGGGGGGGCCGCAGATACGCAGTATTTT. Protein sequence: CASSSGGAADTQYF.

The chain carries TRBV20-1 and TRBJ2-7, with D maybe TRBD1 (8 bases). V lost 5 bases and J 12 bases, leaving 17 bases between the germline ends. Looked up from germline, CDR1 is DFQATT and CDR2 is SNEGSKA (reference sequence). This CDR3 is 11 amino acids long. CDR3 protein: CSAENRGGLYF. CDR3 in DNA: TGCAGTGCTGAAAACAGGGGGGGATTGTACTTC.

For the CDR3, the DNA is TGCAGCGTCACTAGATCCCACGAGCAGTACTTC. Translated, it gives CSVTRSHEQYF. V is TRBV29-1 and J is TRBJ2-5, with a weak D call TRBD2 (5 bases). The DNA matches TRBJ2-7 better at its end, which makes the J call doubtful. CDR3 size: 11 residues. CDR1 SQVTM and CDR2 ANQGSEA come from the germline V gene.

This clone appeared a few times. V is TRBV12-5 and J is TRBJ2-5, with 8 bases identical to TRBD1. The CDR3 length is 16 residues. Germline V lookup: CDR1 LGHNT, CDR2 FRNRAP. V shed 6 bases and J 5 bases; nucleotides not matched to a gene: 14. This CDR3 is CASGDATGGLWETQYF. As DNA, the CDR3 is TGTGCTAGTGGGGATGCTACAGGGGGGCTTTGGGAGACCCAGTACTTC.

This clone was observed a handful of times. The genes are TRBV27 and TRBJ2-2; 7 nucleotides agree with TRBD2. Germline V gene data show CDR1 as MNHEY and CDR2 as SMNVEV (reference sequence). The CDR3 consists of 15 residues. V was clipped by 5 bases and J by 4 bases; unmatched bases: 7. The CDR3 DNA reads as TGTGCCAGCAGTCCAGGACTAGTGTCCACCGGGGAGCTGTTTTTT. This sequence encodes CASSPGLVSTGELFF.

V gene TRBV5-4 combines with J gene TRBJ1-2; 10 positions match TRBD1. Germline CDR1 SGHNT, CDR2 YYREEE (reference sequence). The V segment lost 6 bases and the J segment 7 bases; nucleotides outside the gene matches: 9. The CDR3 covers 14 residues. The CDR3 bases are TGTGCCAGCACAGCCCGGGACAGGGGAATTGGCTACACCTTC. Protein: CASTARDRGIGYTF.

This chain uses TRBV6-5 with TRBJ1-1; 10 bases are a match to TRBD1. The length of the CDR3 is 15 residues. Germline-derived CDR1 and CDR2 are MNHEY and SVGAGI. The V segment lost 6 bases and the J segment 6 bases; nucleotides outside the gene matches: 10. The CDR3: CASSSRPGQGSEAFF. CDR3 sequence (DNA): TGTGCCAGCAGCTCCCGTCCGGGACAGGGGTCTGAAGCTTTCTTT.

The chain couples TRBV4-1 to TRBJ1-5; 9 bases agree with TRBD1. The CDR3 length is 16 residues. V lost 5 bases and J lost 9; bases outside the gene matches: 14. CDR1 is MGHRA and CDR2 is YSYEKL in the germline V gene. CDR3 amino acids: CASSLPGQGLLRPQHF. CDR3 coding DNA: TGCGCCAGCAGCTTGCCGGGACAGGGTCTTCTAAGGCCCCAGCATTTT.

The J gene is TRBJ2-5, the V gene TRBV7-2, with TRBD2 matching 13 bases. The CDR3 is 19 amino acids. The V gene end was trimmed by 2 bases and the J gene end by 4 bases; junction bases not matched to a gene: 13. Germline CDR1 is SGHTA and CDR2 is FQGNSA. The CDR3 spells CASSLTIRTSGGDGETQYF. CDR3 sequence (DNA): TGTGCCAGCAGCTTAACTATTAGGACTAGCGGGGGCGATGGAGAGACCCAGTACTTC.

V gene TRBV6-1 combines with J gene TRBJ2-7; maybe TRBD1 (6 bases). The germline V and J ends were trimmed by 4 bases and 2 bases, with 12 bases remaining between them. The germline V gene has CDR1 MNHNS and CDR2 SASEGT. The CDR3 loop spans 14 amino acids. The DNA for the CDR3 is TGTGCCAGCAGTGCGCCAGGGGTTCCCTACGAGCAGTACTTC. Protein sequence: CASSAPGVPYEQYF.